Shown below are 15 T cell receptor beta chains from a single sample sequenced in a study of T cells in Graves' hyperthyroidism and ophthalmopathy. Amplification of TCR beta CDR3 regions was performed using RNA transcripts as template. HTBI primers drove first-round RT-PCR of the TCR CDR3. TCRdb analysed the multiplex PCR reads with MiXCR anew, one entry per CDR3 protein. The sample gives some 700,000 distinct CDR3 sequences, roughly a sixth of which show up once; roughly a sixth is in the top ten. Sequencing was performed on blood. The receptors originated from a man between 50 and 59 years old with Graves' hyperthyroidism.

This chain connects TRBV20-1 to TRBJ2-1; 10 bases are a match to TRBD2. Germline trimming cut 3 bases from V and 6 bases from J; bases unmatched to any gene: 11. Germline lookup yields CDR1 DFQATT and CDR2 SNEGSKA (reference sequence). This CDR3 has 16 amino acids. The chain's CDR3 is CSASLLAGVRGNEQFF. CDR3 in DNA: TGCAGTGCTAGCCTTCTAGCGGGAGTAAGAGGCAATGAGCAGTTCTTC.

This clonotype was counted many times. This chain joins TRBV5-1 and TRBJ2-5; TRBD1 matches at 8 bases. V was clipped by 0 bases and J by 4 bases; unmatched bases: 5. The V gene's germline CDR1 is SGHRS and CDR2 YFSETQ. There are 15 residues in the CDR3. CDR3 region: CASSLATQGGETQYF. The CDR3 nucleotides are TGCGCCAGCAGCTTGGCCACACAGGGGGGAGAGACCCAGTACTTC. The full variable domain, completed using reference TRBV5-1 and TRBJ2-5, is KAGVTQTPRYLIKTRGQQVTLSCSPISGHRSVSWYQQTPGQGLQFLFEYFSETQRNKGNFPGRFSGRQFSNSRSEMNVSTLELGDSALYLCASSLATQGGETQYFGPGTRLLVL.

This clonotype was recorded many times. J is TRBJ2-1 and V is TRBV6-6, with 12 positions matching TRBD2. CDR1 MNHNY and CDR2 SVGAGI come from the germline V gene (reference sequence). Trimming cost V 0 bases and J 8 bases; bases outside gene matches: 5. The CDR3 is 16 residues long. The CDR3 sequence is CASSYSTSGRKDEQFF. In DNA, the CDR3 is TGTGCCAGCAGTTACTCGACTAGCGGGAGAAAAGATGAGCAGTTCTTC.

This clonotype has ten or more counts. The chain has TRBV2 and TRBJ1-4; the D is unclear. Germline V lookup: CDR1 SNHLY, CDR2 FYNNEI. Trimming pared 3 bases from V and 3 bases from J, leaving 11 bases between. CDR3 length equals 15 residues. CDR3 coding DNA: TGTGCCAGCAGTGATGGAGGGTTTGCTAATGAAAAACTGTTTTTT. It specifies CASSDGGFANEKLFF.

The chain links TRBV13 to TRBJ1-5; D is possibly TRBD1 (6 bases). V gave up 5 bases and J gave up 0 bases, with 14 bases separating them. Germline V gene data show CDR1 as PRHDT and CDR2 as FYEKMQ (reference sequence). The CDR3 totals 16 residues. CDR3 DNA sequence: TGTGCCAGCAGCCTCGGACAGACCTATAGCAATCAGCCCCAGCATTTT. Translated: CASSLGQTYSNQPQHF. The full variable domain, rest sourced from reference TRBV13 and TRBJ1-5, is AAGVIQSPRHLIKEKRETATLKCYPIPRHDTVYWYQQGPGQDPQFLISFYEKMQSDKGSIPDRFSAQQFSDYHSELNMSSLELGDSALYFCASSLGQTYSNQPQHFGDGTRLSIL.

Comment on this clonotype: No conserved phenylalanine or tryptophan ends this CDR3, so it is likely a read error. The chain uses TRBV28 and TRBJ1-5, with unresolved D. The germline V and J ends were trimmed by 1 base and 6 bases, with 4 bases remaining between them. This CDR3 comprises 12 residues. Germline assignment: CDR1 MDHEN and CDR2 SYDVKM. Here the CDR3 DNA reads TGTGCCAGCAGTTTATTTTTTCAGCCCCAGCATCTT. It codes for CASSLFFQPQHL.

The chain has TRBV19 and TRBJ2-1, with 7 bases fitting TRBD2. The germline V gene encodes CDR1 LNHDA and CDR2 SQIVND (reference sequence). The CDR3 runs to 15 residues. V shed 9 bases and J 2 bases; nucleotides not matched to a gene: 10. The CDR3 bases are TGTGCCAGCGGTACCGGGACTAACGCCTACAATGAGCAGTTCTTC. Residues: CASGTGTNAYNEQFF. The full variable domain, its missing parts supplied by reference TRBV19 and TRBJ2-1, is DGGITQSPKYLFRKEGQNVTLSCEQNLNHDAMYWYRQDPGQGLRLIYYSQIVNDFQKGDIAEGYSVSREKKESFPLTVTSAQKNPTAFYLCASGTGTNAYNEQFFGPGTRLTVL.

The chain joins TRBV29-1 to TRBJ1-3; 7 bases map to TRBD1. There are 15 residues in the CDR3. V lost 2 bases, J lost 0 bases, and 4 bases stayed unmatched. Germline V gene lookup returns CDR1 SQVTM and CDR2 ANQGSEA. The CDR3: CSVESGQDSGNTIYF. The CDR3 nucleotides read TGCAGCGTTGAATCCGGACAGGACTCTGGAAACACCATATATTTT.

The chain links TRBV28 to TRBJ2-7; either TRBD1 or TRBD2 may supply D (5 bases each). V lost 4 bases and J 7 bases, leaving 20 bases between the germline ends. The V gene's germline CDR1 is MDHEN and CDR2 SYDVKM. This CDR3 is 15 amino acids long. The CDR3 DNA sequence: TGTGCCAGCAGTTGGGGGACCGCCCTTTTGATTGAGCAGTACTTC. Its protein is CASSWGTALLIEQYF.

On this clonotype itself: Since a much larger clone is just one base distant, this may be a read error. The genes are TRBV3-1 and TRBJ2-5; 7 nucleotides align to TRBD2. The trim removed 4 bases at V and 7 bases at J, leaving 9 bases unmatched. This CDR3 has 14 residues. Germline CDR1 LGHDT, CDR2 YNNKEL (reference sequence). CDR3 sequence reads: CASSRREGVATQYF. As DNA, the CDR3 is TGTGCCAGCAGCCGAAGGGAGGGAGTGGCGACCCAGTACTTC.

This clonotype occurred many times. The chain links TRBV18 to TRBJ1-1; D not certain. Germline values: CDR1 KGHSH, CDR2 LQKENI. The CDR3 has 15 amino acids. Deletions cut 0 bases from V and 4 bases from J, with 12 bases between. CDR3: CASSPPSRSGTEAFF. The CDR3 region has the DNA TGTGCCAGCTCACCACCGTCCAGGTCGGGCACTGAAGCTTTCTTT.

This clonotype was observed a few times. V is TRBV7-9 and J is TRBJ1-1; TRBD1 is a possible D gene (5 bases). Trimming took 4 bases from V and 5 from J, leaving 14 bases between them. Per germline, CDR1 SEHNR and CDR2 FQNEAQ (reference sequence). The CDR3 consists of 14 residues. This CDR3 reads CASSWGDRLTEAFF. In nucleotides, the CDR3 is TGTGCCAGCAGCTGGGGAGACAGACTAACTGAAGCTTTCTTT.

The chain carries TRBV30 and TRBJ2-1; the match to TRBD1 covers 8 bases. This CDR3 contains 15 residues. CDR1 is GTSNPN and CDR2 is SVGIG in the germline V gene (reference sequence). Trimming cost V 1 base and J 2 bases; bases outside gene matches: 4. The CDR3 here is CAWSDGTGPYNEQFF. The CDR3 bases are TGTGCCTGGAGTGATGGGACAGGCCCCTACAATGAGCAGTTCTTC.

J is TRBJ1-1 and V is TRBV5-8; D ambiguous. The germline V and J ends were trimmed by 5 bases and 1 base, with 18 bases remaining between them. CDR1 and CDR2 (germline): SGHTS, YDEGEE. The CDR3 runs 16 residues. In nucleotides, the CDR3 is TGTGCCAGCAGTCTAACCCTGGCGCAGGAGAACACTGAAGCTTTCTTT. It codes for CASSLTLAQENTEAFF.

The CDR3 loop is CASSSRLGGNTEAFF. Written as DNA, the CDR3 is TGTGCCAGCAGTTCTAGGTTGGGGGGGAACACTGAAGCTTTCTTT. The chain joins TRBV12-3 or TRBV12-4 to TRBJ1-1; D is perhaps TRBD1 (5 bases). V was clipped by 4 bases and J by 1 base, with 13 bases between them. The CDR3 contains 15 residues.